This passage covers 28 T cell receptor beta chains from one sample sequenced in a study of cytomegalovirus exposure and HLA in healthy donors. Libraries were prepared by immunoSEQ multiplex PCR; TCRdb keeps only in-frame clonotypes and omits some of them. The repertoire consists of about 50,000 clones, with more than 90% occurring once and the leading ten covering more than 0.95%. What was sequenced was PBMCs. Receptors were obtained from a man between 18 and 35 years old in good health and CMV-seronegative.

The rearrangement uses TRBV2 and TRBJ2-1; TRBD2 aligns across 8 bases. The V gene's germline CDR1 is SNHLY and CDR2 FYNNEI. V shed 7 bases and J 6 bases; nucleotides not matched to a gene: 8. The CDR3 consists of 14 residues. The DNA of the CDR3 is TGTGCCAGCATGAGGGGACTAGAAAGCAATGAGCAGTTCTTC. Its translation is CASMRGLESNEQFF.

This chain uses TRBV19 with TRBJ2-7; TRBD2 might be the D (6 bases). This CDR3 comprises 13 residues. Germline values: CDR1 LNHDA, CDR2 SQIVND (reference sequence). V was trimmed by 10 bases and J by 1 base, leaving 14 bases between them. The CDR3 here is CATVGGGSYEQYF. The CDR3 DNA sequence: TGTGCCACCGTGGGGGGTGGATCCTACGAGCAGTACTTC.

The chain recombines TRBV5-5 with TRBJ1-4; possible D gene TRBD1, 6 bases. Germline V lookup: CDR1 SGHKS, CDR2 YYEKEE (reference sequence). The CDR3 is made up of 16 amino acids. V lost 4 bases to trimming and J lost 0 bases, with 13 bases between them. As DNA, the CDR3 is TGTGCCAGCAGCCAAGGGGGGGGGCCAACTAATGAAAAACTGTTTTTT. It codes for CASSQGGGPTNEKLFF.

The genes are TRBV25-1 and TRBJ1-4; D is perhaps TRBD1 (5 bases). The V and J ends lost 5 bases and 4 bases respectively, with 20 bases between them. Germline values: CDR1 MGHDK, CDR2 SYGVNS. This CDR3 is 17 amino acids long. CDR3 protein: CASSPQPGREYNEKLFF. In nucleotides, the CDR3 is TGTGCCAGCAGTCCCCAACCCGGCAGGGAATATAATGAAAAACTGTTTTTT.

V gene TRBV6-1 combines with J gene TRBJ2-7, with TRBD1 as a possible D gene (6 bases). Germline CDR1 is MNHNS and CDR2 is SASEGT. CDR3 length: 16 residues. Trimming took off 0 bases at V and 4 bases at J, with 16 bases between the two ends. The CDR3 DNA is TGTGCCAGCAGTGAAGCGGCAGGGGCTGGGCCTTACGAGCAGTACTTC. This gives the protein CASSEAAGAGPYEQYF.

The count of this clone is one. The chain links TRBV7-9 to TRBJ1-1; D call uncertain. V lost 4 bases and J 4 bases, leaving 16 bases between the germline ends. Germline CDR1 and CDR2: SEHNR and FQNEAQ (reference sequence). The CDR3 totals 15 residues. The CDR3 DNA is TGTGCCAGCAGCTATAGCTCGGCAGGAGGCACTGAAGCTTTCTTT. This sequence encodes CASSYSSAGGTEAFF.

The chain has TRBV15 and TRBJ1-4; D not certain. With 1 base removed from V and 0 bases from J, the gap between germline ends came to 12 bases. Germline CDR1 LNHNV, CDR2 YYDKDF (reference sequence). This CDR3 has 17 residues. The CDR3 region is CATSRGPYRSTNEKLFF. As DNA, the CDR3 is TGTGCCACCAGCAGAGGCCCCTACCGATCAACTAATGAAAAACTGTTTTTT. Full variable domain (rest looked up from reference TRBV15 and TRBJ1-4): DAMVIQNPRYQVTQFGKPVTLSCSQTLNHNVMYWYQQKSSQAPKLLFHYYDKDFNNEADTPDNFQSRRPNTSFCFLDIRSPGLGDTAMYLCATSRGPYRSTNEKLFFGSGTQLSVL.

The CDR3 coding sequence is TGTGCCAGCTCACCGGGACTAGCGGGAGCCGAGACCCAGTACTTC. Its protein is CASSPGLAGAETQYF. This rearrangement joins TRBV18 to TRBJ2-5, with TRBD2 identical over 14 bases. V shed 3 bases, J shed 5 bases, and the junction held 2 bases outside the gene matches. Germline V lookup: CDR1 KGHSH, CDR2 LQKENI. CDR3 length equals 15 residues.

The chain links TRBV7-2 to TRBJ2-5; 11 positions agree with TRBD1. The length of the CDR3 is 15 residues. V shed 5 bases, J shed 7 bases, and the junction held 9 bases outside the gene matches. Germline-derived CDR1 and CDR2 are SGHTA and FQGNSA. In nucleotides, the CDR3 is TGTGCCAGCAGCACCCGGACAGGGGGCGCAGGGACCCAGTACTTC. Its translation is CASSTRTGGAGTQYF.

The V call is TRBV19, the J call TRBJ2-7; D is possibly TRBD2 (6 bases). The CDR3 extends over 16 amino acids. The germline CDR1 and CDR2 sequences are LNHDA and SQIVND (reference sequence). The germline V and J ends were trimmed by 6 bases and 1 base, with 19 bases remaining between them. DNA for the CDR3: TGTGCCAGTAGACCCGAACCGGGAGACAGTTCCTACGAGCAGTACTTC. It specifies CASRPEPGDSSYEQYF.

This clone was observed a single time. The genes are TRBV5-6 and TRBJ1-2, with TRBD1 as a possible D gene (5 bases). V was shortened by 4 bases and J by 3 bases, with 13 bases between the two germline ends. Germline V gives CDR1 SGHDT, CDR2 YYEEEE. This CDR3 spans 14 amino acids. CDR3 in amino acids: CASSPQGFHYGYTF. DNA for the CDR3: TGTGCCAGCAGCCCTCAGGGATTCCACTATGGCTACACCTTC.

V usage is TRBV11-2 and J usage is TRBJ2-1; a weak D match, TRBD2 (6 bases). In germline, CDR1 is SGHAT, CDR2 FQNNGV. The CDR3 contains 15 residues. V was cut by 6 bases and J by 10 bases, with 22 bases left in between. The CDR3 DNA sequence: TGTGCCAGCAGGCCACCGGGAGAGATGGGGCACGAGCAGTTCTTC. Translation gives CASRPPGEMGHEQFF.

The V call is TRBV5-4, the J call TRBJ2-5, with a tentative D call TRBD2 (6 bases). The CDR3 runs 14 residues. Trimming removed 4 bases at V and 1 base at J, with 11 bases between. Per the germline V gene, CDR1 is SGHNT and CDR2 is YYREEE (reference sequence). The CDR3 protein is CASSPGLPQETQYF. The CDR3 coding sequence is TGTGCCAGCAGCCCGGGACTGCCCCAAGAGACCCAGTACTTC.

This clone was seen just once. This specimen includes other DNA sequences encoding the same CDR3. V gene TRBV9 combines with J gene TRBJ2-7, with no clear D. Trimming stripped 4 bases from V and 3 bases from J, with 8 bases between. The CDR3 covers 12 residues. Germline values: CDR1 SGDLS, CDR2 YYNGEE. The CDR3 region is CASSSRGYEQYF. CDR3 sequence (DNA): TGTGCCAGCAGCTCTCGCGGCTACGAGCAGTACTTC.

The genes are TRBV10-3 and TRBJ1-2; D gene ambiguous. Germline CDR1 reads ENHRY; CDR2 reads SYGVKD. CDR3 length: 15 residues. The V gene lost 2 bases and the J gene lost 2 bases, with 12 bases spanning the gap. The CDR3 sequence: CAISEPLRGNYGYTF. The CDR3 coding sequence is TGTGCCATCAGTGAGCCCCTTCGGGGAAACTATGGCTACACCTTC.

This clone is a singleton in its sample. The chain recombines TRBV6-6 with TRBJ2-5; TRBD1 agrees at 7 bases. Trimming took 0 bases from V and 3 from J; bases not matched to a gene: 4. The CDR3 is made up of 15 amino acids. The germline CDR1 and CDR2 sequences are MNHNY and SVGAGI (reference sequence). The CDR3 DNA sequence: TGTGCCAGCAGTTACTCGGGACAGACCGAAGAGACCCAGTACTTC. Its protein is CASSYSGQTEETQYF.

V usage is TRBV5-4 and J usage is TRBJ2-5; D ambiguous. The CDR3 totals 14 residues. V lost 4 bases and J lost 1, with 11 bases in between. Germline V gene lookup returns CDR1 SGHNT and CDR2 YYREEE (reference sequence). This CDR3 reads CASSIIGSQETQYF. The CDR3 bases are TGTGCCAGCAGCATAATCGGTAGCCAAGAGACCCAGTACTTC.

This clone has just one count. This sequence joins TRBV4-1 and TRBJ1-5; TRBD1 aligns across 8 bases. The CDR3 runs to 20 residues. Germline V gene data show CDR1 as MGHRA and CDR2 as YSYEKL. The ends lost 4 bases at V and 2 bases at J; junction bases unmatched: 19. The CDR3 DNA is TGCGCCAGCAGCCGTTTCTACACGTCCCAGGGGGCGCGGGGCAATCAGCCCCAGCATTTT. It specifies CASSRFYTSQGARGNQPQHF.

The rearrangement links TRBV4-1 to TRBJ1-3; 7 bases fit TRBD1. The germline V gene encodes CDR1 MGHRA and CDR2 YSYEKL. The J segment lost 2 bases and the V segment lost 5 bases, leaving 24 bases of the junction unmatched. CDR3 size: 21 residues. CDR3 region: CASSYTKWDRRGAFAGNTIYF. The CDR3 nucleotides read TGCGCCAGCAGCTATACTAAATGGGACAGAAGGGGAGCTTTCGCTGGAAACACCATATATTTT.

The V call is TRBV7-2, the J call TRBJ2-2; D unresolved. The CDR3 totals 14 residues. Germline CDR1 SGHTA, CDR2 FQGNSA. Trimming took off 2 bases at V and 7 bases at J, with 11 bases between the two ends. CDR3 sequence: CASSLLGFGGELFF. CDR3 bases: TGTGCCAGCAGCTTACTAGGTTTCGGCGGGGAGCTGTTTTTT.

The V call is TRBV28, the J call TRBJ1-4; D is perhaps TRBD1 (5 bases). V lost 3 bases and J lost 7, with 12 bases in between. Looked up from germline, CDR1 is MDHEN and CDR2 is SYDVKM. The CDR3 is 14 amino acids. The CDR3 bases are TGTGCCAGCAGTTTTAGTCGCAGGGCTGAAAAACTGTTTTTT. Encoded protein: CASSFSRRAEKLFF.

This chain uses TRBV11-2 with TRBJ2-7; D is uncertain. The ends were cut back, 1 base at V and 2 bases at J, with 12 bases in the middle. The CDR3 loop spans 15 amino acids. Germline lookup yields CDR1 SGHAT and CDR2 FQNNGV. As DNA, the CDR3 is TGTGCCAGCAGCTTAGGGGTTCAGGCCGCCTACGAGCAGTACTTC. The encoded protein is CASSLGVQAAYEQYF.

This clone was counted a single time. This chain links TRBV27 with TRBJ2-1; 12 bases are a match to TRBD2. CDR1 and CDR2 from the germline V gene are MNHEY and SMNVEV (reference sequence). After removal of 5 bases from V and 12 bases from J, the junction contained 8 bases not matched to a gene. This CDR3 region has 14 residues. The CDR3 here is CASSGLAGRDGQFF. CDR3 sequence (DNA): TGTGCCAGCAGTGGACTAGCGGGAAGAGATGGGCAGTTCTTC.

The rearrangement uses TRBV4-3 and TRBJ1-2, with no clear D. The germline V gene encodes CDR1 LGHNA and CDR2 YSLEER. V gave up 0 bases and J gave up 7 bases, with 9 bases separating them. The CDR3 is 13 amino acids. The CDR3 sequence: CASSQEGSGGYTF. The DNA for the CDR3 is TGCGCCAGCAGCCAAGAGGGCTCCGGTGGCTACACCTTC.

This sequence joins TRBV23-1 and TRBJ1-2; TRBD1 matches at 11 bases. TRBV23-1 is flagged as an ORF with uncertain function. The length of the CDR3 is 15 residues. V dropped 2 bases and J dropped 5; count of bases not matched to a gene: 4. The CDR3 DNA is TGCGCCAGCAGTCAAAGGGACAGGGGGGTATATGGCTACACCTTC. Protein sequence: CASSQRDRGVYGYTF.

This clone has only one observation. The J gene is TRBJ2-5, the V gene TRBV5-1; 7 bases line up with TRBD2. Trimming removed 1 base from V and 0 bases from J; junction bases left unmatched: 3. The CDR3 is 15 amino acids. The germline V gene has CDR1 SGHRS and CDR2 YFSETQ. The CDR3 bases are TGCGCCAGCAGCTTGTCGGCGGGAGACCAAGAGACCCAGTACTTC. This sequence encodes CASSLSAGDQETQYF.

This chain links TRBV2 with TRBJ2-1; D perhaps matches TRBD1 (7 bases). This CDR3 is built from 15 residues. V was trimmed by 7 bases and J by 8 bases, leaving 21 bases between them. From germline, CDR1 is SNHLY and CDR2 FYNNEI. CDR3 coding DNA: TGTGCCAGCATGGGGCGGGACAGACTCAGGGATGAGCAGTTCTTC. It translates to CASMGRDRLRDEQFF.

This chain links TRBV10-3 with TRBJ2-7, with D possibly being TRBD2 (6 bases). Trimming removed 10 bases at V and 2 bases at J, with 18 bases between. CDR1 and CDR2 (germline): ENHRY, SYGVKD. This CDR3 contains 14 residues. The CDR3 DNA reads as TGTGCCACCAGGAACCAGGGACTTACCTACGAGCAGTACTTC. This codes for CATRNQGLTYEQYF.